Shown below are 32 T cell receptor beta chains from a single sample sequenced in a study of blood T cell repertoires in COVID-19. Measured with immunoSEQ multiplex PCR; TCRdb has only the in-frame clones, and not every one. The table includes roughly 190,000 clones, roughly 80% detected once. Sequencing input: peripheral blood. The origin of the receptors is a woman aged 40 to 50 with acute or convalescent COVID-19.

The V call is TRBV18, the J call TRBJ2-2, with 7 bases that match TRBD1. V was pared by 4 bases and J by 5 bases, with 7 bases of the junction left unmatched. Germline V CDR1 and CDR2: KGHSH, LQKENI. The CDR3 is 15 amino acids. This chain's CDR3 is CASSQGEGATGELFF. DNA of the CDR3: TGTGCCAGCTCACAGGGAGAGGGGGCGACCGGGGAGCTGTTTTTT.

V and J are TRBV5-5 and TRBJ1-5; 8 positions agree with TRBD1. The CDR3 is 15 residues long. V gave up 4 bases and J gave up 6 bases; unmatched junction bases: 9. The germline V gene has CDR1 SGHKS and CDR2 YYEKEE (reference sequence). For the CDR3, the DNA is TGTGCCAGCAGCCCCCTCGGACAGGGTGGTCAGCCCCAGCATTTT. It translates to CASSPLGQGGQPQHF. The full variable domain, rest sourced from reference TRBV5-5 and TRBJ1-5, is DAGVTQSPTHLIKTRGQQVTLRCSPISGHKSVSWYQQVLGQGPQFIFQYYEKEERGRGNFPDRFSARQFPNYSSELNVNALLLGDSALYLCASSPLGQGGQPQHFGDGTRLSIL.

The chain uses TRBV5-1 and TRBJ1-1, with a weak D call TRBD1 (5 bases). The V gene's germline CDR1 is SGHRS and CDR2 YFSETQ. This CDR3 spans 14 amino acids. Between the trimmed V and J ends, which lost 2 bases and 0 bases, there was a span of 8 bases. The chain's CDR3 is CASSFQGLNTEAFF. In DNA form, the CDR3 reads TGCGCCAGCAGCTTTCAGGGTTTGAACACTGAAGCTTTCTTT.

The chain is built from TRBV28 and TRBJ2-7; D perhaps matches TRBD2 (6 bases). This CDR3 has 14 residues. The V and J ends lost 5 bases and 4 bases respectively, with 15 bases between them. CDR1 MDHEN and CDR2 SYDVKM come from the germline V gene. For the CDR3, the DNA is TGTGCCAGCAGTACTGGGGGGAGAGGGTACGAGCAGTACTTC. Protein: CASSTGGRGYEQYF.

V and J are TRBV27 and TRBJ2-5; 10 bases match TRBD2. Trimming removed 5 bases from V and 5 bases from J; junction bases left unmatched: 5. The germline CDR1 and CDR2 sequences are MNHEY and SMNVEV (reference sequence). This CDR3 region has 14 residues. CDR3 region: CASSLAGVEETQYF. CDR3 DNA sequence: TGTGCCAGCAGTCTAGCGGGAGTCGAGGAGACCCAGTACTTC.

The V and J genes are TRBV6-5 and TRBJ1-1, with no clear D. Germline lookup yields CDR1 MNHEY and CDR2 SVGAGI. The V gene lost 0 bases and the J gene lost 4 bases, with 12 bases spanning the gap. This CDR3 has 15 residues. CDR3 in amino acids: CASSYSAGRGTEAFF. The CDR3 DNA follows: TGTGCCAGCAGTTACTCAGCGGGTCGGGGCACTGAAGCTTTCTTT.

The V call is TRBV2, the J call TRBJ2-3; D is ambiguous. The CDR3 loop spans 12 amino acids. From germline, CDR1 is SNHLY and CDR2 FYNNEI. Trimming shortened V by 4 bases and J by 3 bases, and 5 bases separated the two germline ends. CDR3 region: CASSGSTDTQYF. DNA of the CDR3: TGTGCCAGCAGTGGTAGTACAGATACGCAGTATTTT. Full variable domain (missing parts from reference TRBV2 and TRBJ2-3): EPEVTQTPSHQVTQMGQEVILRCVPISNHLYFYWYRQILGQKVEFLVSFYNNEISEKSEIFDDQFSVERPDGSNFTLKIRSTKLEDSAMYFCASSGSTDTQYFGPGTRLTVL.

The V gene is TRBV5-1, the J gene TRBJ1-5; 9 bases are shared with TRBD1. CDR1 is SGHRS, CDR2 YFSETQ, per germline. The V and J ends lost 2 bases and 2 bases, in that order; junction bases with no gene match: 2. There are 15 residues in the CDR3. The CDR3 DNA reads TGCGCCAGCAGCTTTGGGGACAGGGGCAATCAGCCCCAGCATTTT. Translation: CASSFGDRGNQPQHF.

The chain has TRBV10-3 and TRBJ2-7; D call uncertain. Germline V gives CDR1 ENHRY, CDR2 SYGVKD. This CDR3 is built from 12 residues. Trimming cost V 9 bases and J 0 bases, with 9 bases left between them. The CDR3 DNA is TGTGCCATAGCAGACAACTCCTACGAGCAGTACTTC. This gives the protein CAIADNSYEQYF.

This chain connects TRBV16 to TRBJ1-2; a weak D match, TRBD1 (5 bases). Per the germline V gene, CDR1 is KGHSY and CDR2 is FQNENV. With 7 bases removed from V and 6 bases from J, the gap between germline ends came to 21 bases. This CDR3 has 15 residues. This chain's CDR3 is CASTHQYGREDGYTF. As DNA, the CDR3 is TGTGCCAGCACCCATCAATACGGCAGGGAGGATGGCTACACCTTC.

This chain connects TRBV27 to TRBJ2-5, with D tentatively TRBD2 (6 bases). Trimming stripped 6 bases from V and 2 bases from J, with 10 bases between. The germline CDR1 and CDR2 sequences are MNHEY and SMNVEV (reference sequence). The length of the CDR3 is 13 residues. The CDR3: CASSRDLQETQYF. The CDR3 region has the DNA TGTGCCAGCAGCAGGGACTTGCAAGAGACCCAGTACTTC.

This chain uses TRBV7-6 with TRBJ1-1, with 8 bases aligning to TRBD1. V shed 4 bases and J 5 bases; nucleotides not matched to a gene: 9. In germline, CDR1 is SGHVS, CDR2 FNYEAQ. The CDR3 sequence is 15 residues long. CDR3 sequence: CASSSTTGVGTEAFF. CDR3 nucleotides: TGTGCCAGCAGCTCAACGACAGGGGTCGGGACTGAAGCTTTCTTT.

Remarks on this clone: One end of the junction is discordant with germline, which a read error may explain. Here the CDR3 reads CASSLAGGTPNYEQYF. CDR3 nucleotide sequence: TGTGCCAGCAGCCTAGCCGGGGGGACTCCCAACTACGAGCAGTACTTC. V and J are TRBV7-9 and TRBJ2-7, with TRBD2 matching 7 bases. Germline V CDR1 and CDR2: SEHNR, FQNEAQ (reference sequence). The CDR3 spans 16 residues.

The chain combines TRBV11-3 with TRBJ1-1, with D perhaps matching TRBD1 (6 bases). CDR3 length equals 13 residues. Per the germline V gene, CDR1 is SGHNT and CDR2 is YENEEA. V gave up 4 bases and J gave up 4 bases, with 10 bases separating them. DNA for the CDR3: TGTGCCAGCAGCTCCGGGACACTCACTGAAGCTTTCTTT. It specifies CASSSGTLTEAFF. The entire variable domain, with the rest obtained from reference TRBV11-3 and TRBJ1-1, is as follows: EAGVVQSPRYKIIEKKQPVAFWCNPISGHNTLYWYLQNLGQGPELLIRYENEEAVDDSQLPKDRFSAERLKGVDSTLKIQPAELGDSAVYLCASSSGTLTEAFFGQGTRLTVV.

This chain connects TRBV5-1 to TRBJ2-2; 8 positions match TRBD1. This CDR3 contains 15 residues. From germline, CDR1 is SGHRS and CDR2 YFSETQ. V dropped 2 bases and J dropped 6; count of bases not matched to a gene: 6. The CDR3 reads CASSFPTGVAGELFF. The CDR3 region has the DNA TGCGCCAGCAGCTTTCCGACAGGGGTGGCCGGGGAGCTGTTTTTT. The whole variable domain, filled in from reference TRBV5-1 and TRBJ2-2, reads KAGVTQTPRYLIKTRGQQVTLSCSPISGHRSVSWYQQTPGQGLQFLFEYFSETQRNKGNFPGRFSGRQFSNSRSEMNVSTLELGDSALYLCASSFPTGVAGELFFGEGSRLTVL.

J is TRBJ1-3 and V is TRBV9; possibly TRBD1 for D (6 bases). The V end lost 3 bases, the J end lost 5 bases, and 18 bases lay between the germline ends. CDR1 is SGDLS, CDR2 YYNGEE, per germline. This CDR3 is built from 16 residues. The chain's CDR3 is CASSADPGQGRNTIYF. For the CDR3, the DNA is TGTGCCAGCAGCGCCGACCCCGGTCAGGGGAGAAACACCATATATTTT.

The chain uses TRBV24-1 and TRBJ1-3, with a weak D call TRBD1 (6 bases). V was trimmed by 9 bases and J by 8 bases, leaving 19 bases between them. The CDR3 covers 14 residues. Germline assignment: CDR1 KGHDR and CDR2 SFDVKD. The CDR3 nucleotides are TGTGCCACCCAAACAAGCGGGGGCGAGGACACCATATATTTT. This gives the protein CATQTSGGEDTIYF.

This clone occurred a few times. This chain links TRBV9 with TRBJ1-5, with D unclear. Germline V gene sequence: CDR1 SGDLS, CDR2 YYNGEE. This CDR3 spans 13 amino acids. V lost 2 bases and J lost 4, with 7 bases in between. The CDR3 DNA reads as TGTGCCAGCAGCGTTTCGACTAATCAGCCCCAGCATTTT. It codes for CASSVSTNQPQHF.

CDR3 DNA sequence: TGTGCCAGCAGCGCGAACAAATTAGTGGTCTTGACAGAGAATTCACCCCTCCACTTT. Protein sequence: CASSANKLVVLTENSPLHF. The chain uses TRBV7-8 and TRBJ1-6; a possible D gene is TRBD1 (5 bases). V was clipped by 5 bases and J by 7 bases, with 27 bases between them. This CDR3 is 19 amino acids long. Germline V gene sequence: CDR1 SGHVS, CDR2 FQNEAQ.

J is TRBJ1-2 and V is TRBV18; 7 positions match TRBD1. With 5 bases clipped from V and 4 bases from J, the junction kept 4 bases outside the gene matches. Germline CDR1 KGHSH, CDR2 LQKENI. The CDR3 is 13 residues long. DNA of the CDR3: TGTGCCAGCTCATGGGACAGAATCTATGGCTACACCTTC. It encodes CASSWDRIYGYTF.

The rearrangement joins TRBV9 to TRBJ2-2; 9 bases align to TRBD1. CDR3 length: 15 residues. Per germline, CDR1 SGDLS and CDR2 YYNGEE. V lost 5 bases to trimming and J lost 5 bases; unmatched junction nucleotides: 7. The CDR3 region has the DNA TGTGCCAGCAGGGGACAGGGTCACTTTACCGGGGAGCTGTTTTTT. Protein: CASRGQGHFTGELFF.

This rearrangement joins TRBV5-6 to TRBJ2-6; unclear D gene. CDR1 is SGHDT, CDR2 YYEEEE, per germline. This CDR3 comprises 17 residues. Deletions cut 0 bases from V and 2 bases from J, with 12 bases between. CDR3 coding DNA: TGTGCCAGCAGCTTGGAGATAGTGATTACTGGGGCCAACGTCCTGACTTTC. Encoded protein: CASSLEIVITGANVLTF.

The V gene is TRBV5-6, the J gene TRBJ1-1; no reliable D call. Trimming pared 4 bases from V and 1 base from J, leaving 14 bases between. The CDR3 extends over 15 amino acids. Germline V lookup: CDR1 SGHDT, CDR2 YYEEEE. CDR3 loop: CASSLIRRENTEAFF. The DNA for the CDR3 is TGTGCCAGCAGCCTGATCCGGAGGGAGAACACTGAAGCTTTCTTT.

The V gene is TRBV2, the J gene TRBJ2-5, with 7 bases that match TRBD1. Germline CDR1 SNHLY, CDR2 FYNNEI. Trimming took 5 bases from V and 4 from J; bases not matched to a gene: 1. The CDR3 length is 12 residues. CDR3 protein: CASSPGGETQYF. The CDR3 DNA follows: TGTGCCAGCAGTCCAGGGGGAGAGACCCAGTACTTC.

This clone was counted once. The V and J genes are TRBV12-3 or TRBV12-4 and TRBJ1-2; D may be TRBD1 (5 bases). The V end was cut by 8 bases, the J end by 7 bases, with 8 bases between. This CDR3 comprises 10 residues. The DNA of the CDR3 is TGTGCCAGCGGGAGGGGTGGCTACACCTTC. This gives the protein CASGRGGYTF.

This clone was detected a few times. The chain combines TRBV10-3 with TRBJ1-1, with 8 nucleotides matching TRBD1. The length of the CDR3 is 16 residues. After removal of 4 bases from V and 1 base from J, the junction contained 8 bases not matched to a gene. Germline values: CDR1 ENHRY, CDR2 SYGVKD. The CDR3 here is CAISGGIGTGNTEAFF. DNA of the CDR3: TGTGCCATCAGTGGTGGGATTGGGACAGGGAACACTGAAGCTTTCTTT.

The chain carries TRBV5-1 and TRBJ2-2; weak D call: TRBD1 (6 bases). Trimming took off 0 bases at V and 5 bases at J, with 14 bases between the two ends. The CDR3 loop spans 16 amino acids. Germline CDR1 is SGHRS and CDR2 is YFSETQ. In DNA form, the CDR3 reads TGCGCCAGCAGCTTGGCCAACAGGGTGGTGACCGGGGAGCTGTTTTTT. Translation: CASSLANRVVTGELFF.

The chain has TRBV28 and TRBJ1-4; a possible D gene is TRBD1 (5 bases). The CDR3 contains 15 residues. Trimming took 4 bases from V and 6 from J, leaving 15 bases between them. In germline, CDR1 is MDHEN, CDR2 SYDVKM. CDR3 nucleotides: TGTGCCAGCAGTTCTTTCAGGGCGTATGATGAAAAACTGTTTTTT. Residues: CASSSFRAYDEKLFF.

This rearrangement joins TRBV15 to TRBJ2-5; D is perhaps TRBD2 (5 bases). Trimming pared 0 bases from V and 4 bases from J, leaving 18 bases between. The CDR3 is 17 residues long. Germline V gene sequence: CDR1 LNHNV, CDR2 YYDKDF (reference sequence). The CDR3 DNA sequence: TGTGCCACCAGCAGAGAAGCGGATAGCGAACGTCTAGAGACCCAGTACTTC. This translates into CATSREADSERLETQYF.

The DNA for the CDR3 is TGCGCCAGCAGCTTGGGACAGCGCGGTGAGCAGTTCTTC. It is translated as CASSLGQRGEQFF. The V and J genes are TRBV5-1 and TRBJ2-1; TRBD1 is a possible D gene (5 bases). Germline CDR1 SGHRS, CDR2 YFSETQ. The CDR3 covers 13 residues. Trimming removed 0 bases from V and 9 bases from J, with 10 bases in between.

V gene TRBV5-6 combines with J gene TRBJ2-7, with 11 bases matching TRBD1. CDR3 size: 17 residues. Germline V gene lookup returns CDR1 SGHDT and CDR2 YYEEEE. J gave up 2 bases and V 4 bases, and 11 bases lay outside the gene matches. The CDR3, as DNA: TGTGCCAGCAGCCATGGACAGGGGGCGCGATTCCCCTACGAGCAGTACTTC. Residues: CASSHGQGARFPYEQYF.

This clone was detected only a few times. The chain joins TRBV3-1 (or the pseudogene TRBV3-2) to TRBJ2-7; D gene unclear. The CDR3 spans 13 residues. V was cut by 4 bases and J by 6 bases, with 13 bases left in between. CDR1 is LGHDT and CDR2 is YNNKEL in the germline V gene (reference sequence). The CDR3 DNA reads as TGTGCCAGCAGCCGTGCGGCCCCGAGCGAGCAGTACTTC. This codes for CASSRAAPSEQYF.